A selection of T cell receptor beta chains follows, all from one sample in a study of vaccination and CD4 T cells after COVID-19. These receptors have no known antigen. TCRdb recomputed calls from the PCR reads with MiXCR, one row per CDR3 protein. Among over 10,000 distinct CDR3 sequences listed, 41% were seen once. The material was CD4+ T cells from blood, cultured in vitro, obtained after SARS-CoV-2 vaccination. The receptors come from a human donor who had recovered from COVID-19. The CDR3 runs from the conserved cysteine through the conserved F or W. The D gene is left open where the match is weak. Size is stated for part of the rows, as once, few or many counts, or as a class when the clone is expanded.

V	size	J	D	DNA	CDR3
TRBV19	-	TRBJ2-5	-	TGTGCCAGTAGTATGGACGGCTATTTGGAAGAGACCCAGTACTTC	CASSMDGYLEETQYF
TRBV6-1	-	TRBJ2-1	TRBD2	TGTGCCAGCAGTGATCCGGGACTAGCGGGGGGACGGCAGTTCTTC	CASSDPGLAGGRQFF
TRBV10-3	-	TRBJ1-2	-	TGTGCCATCAGTGGAGGAGGTGAACGGGGGGCGCAGTACTATGGCTACACCTTC	CAISGGGERGAQYYGYTF
TRBV11-3	few	TRBJ1-1	-	TGTGCCAGCAGCTTAGCAGGTATGGGCACTGAAGCTTTCTTT	CASSLAGMGTEAFF
TRBV27	-	TRBJ1-4	TRBD1	TGTGCCAGCAGTCCGTCACCAGGGGGCCGGGAAAAACTGTTTTTT	CASSPSPGGREKLFF
TRBV7-9	few	TRBJ2-1	TRBD2	TGTGCCAGCAGCTCCGGACTAGCGGGATCCAATGAGCAGTTCTTC	CASSSGLAGSNEQFF
TRBV20-1	-	TRBJ2-5	-	TGCAGTGCTAGAGATCTTGGCGGGGTCCAGGCCCAGTACTTC	CSARDLGGVQAQYF
TRBV6-1	-	TRBJ2-4	-	TGTGCCAGCAGTGAAAGGACACCCGGGGGCAAAAACATTCAGTACTTC	CASSERTPGGKNIQYF
TRBV20-1	-	TRBJ1-1	TRBD1	TGCAGTGCTAGAGTGTATGACAGGGCGAACACTGAAGCTTTCTTT	CSARVYDRANTEAFF
TRBV27	medium-sized	TRBJ1-2	TRBD1	TGTGCCAGCAGGTCACAGGGGCCTGCTAACTATGGCTACACCTTC	CASRSQGPANYGYTF
TRBV15	few	TRBJ2-5	TRBD2	TGTGCCACCAGCAGAGGCGAGGCTAGCGGAGGCCAAGAGACCCAGTACTTC	CATSRGEASGGQETQYF
TRBV10-3	few	TRBJ2-1	-	TGTGCCATCAGTGAGTCATCGGCAGAAAATGAGCAGTTCTTC	CAISESSAENEQFF
TRBV7-3	once	TRBJ2-6	-	TGTGCCAGCAGCTTAGGGCCATCTGGGGCCAACGTCCTGACTTTC	CASSLGPSGANVLTF
TRBV11-3	-	TRBJ2-7	TRBD2	TGTGCCAGCAGCTATGGCGGGGGCTCCTACGAGCAGTACTTC	CASSYGGGSYEQYF
TRBV6-1	few	TRBJ2-3	TRBD2	TGTGCCAGCAGTGAAGCGAGCGGGGGGGCAAGCACAGATACGCAGTATTTT	CASSEASGGASTDTQYF
TRBV30	-	TRBJ2-1	-	TGTGCCTGGAGTATCGGGGCTGTGGCACATGAGCAGTTCTTC	CAWSIGAVAHEQFF
TRBV5-1	-	TRBJ2-7	-	TGCGCCAGCAGCTTGGCAGGGAACGGAGGAGAGCAGTACTTC	CASSLAGNGGEQYF
TRBV12-3/TRBV12-4	-	TRBJ2-7	TRBD1	TGTGCCAGCAGTCACGAGACAGGGTCCTACGAGCAGTACTTC	CASSHETGSYEQYF
TRBV7-2	once	TRBJ2-6	TRBD2	TGTGCCAGCAGCCTCGGGGGGGGTGGGGCCAACGTCCTGACTTTC	CASSLGGGGANVLTF